At least ten counts were recorded for the clone carrying this T cell receptor (beta chain). What it binds is unknown. The sample originates from a study of T cells in Graves' hyperthyroidism and ophthalmopathy. The study, taken as a whole, reports: With a median lead of roughly 6.8 months before onset, the model predicted ophthalmopathy.

Amplified TCR beta CDR3 regions came from RNA transcripts. In the first-round RT-PCR of the TCR CDR3, the HTBI primer set was used. In TCRdb, the multiplex PCR reads were re-called with MiXCR into one record per CDR3 protein. Of approximately 610,000 distinct CDR3 sequences listed, around 15% are singletons. Patients showing uncontrolled infection, other autoimmune disease, pregnancy or lactation were ineligible. Diagnosing involved the use of clinical symptoms, serum thyroxine and TRAb, thyroid ultrasound and orbital computed tomography. From germline, CDR1 is SNHLY and CDR2 FYNNEI. The CDR3 covers 15 residues. V was shortened by 11 bases and J by 3 bases, with 22 bases between the two germline ends.

The J gene is TRBJ2-5, the V gene TRBV2; a weak D match, TRBD2 (6 bases). This clonotype was obtained from a woman younger than 35 with Graves' hyperthyroidism. The sequencing sample was made of blood. The CDR3 sequence is CAATIIAEGKETQYF. In DNA, the CDR3 is TGTGCCGCAACGATAATAGCGGAGGGGAAAGAGACCCAGTACTTC.